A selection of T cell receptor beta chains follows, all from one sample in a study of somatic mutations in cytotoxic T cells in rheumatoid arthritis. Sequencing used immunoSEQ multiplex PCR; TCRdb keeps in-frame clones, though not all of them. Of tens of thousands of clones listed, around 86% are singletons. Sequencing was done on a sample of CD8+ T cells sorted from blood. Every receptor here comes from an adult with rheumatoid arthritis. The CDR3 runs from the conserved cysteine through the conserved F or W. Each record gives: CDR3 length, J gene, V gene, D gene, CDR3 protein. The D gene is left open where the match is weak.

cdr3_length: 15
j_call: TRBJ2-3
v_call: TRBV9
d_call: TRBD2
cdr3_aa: CASSVKSSGTDTQYF

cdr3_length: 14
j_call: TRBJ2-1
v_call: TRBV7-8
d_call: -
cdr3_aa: CASSRLGSYNEQFF

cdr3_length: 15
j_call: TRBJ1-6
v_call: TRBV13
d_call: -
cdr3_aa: CASSLGGTLEVPLHF

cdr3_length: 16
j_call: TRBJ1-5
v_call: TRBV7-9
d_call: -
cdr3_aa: CASSLTGAGPVQPQHF

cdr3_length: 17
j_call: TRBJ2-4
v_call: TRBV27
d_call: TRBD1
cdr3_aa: CASSLTGHPLAKNIQYF

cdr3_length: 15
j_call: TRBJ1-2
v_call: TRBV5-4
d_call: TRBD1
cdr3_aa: CASREGGQGISGYTF

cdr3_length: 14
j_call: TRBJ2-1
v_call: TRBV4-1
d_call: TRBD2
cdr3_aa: CASSHLAGGTEQFF

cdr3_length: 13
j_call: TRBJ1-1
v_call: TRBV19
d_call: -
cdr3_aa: CASSMRASWEAFF

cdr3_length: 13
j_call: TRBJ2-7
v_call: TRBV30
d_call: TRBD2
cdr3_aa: CACYSGRVDEQYF

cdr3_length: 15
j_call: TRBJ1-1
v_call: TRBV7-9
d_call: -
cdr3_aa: CASSLVTHPNTEAFF

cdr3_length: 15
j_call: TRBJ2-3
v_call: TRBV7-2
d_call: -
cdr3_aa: CASSFGGPLTDTQYF

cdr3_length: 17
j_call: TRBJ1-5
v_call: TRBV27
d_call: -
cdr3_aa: CASSFGRVGSANQPQHF

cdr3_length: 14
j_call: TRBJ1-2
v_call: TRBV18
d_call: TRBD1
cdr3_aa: CASSPGRGDYGYTF

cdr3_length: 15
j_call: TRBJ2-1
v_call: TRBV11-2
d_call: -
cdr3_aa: CASSLARGGEQEQFF

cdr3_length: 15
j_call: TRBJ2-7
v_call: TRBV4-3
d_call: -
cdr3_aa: CASSQEEGSSYEQYF

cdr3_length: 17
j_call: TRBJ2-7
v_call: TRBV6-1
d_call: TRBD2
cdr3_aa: CASSEPELAGIFYEQYF

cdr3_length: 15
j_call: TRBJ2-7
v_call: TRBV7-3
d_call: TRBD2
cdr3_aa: CASSLASGYSYEQYF

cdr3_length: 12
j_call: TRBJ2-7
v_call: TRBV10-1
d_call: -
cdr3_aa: CASSGGDYEQYF

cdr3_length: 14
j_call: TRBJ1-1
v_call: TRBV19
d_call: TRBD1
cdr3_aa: CASTPGQGFRGAFF

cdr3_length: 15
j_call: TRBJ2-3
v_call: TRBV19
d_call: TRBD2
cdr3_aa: CASSIEAGVRDTQYF

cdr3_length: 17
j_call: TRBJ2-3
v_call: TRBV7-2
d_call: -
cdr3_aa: CASSLVPYGISTDTQYF

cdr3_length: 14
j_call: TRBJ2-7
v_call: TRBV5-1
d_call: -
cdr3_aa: CASSLAQGHGEQYF

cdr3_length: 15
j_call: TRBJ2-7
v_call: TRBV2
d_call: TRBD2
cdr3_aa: CATYAGTSGFYEQYF

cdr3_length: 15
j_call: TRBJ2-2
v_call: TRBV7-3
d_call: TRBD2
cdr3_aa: CASSLGGLAMTELFF

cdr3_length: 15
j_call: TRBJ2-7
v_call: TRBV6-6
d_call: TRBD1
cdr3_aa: CASSLNRGSAYEQYF

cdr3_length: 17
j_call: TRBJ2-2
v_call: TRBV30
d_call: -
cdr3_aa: CAWSEHLDPKNTGELFF

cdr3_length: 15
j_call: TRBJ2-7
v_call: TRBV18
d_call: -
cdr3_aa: CASSTPSTASYEQYF

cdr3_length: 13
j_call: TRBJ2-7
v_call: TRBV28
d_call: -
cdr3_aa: CASSKGLSDEQYF

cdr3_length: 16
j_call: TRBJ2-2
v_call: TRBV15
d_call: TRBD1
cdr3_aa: CATSDRDRGLGGELFF

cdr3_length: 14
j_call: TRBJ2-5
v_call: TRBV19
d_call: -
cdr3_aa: CASSIGTGGETQYF

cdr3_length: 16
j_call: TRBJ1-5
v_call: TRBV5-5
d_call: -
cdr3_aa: CASSLRQASSNQPQHF

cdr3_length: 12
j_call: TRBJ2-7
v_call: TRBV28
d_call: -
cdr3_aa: CASKFTPGEQYF

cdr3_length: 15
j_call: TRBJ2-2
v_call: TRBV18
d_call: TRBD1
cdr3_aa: CASSPGQGSTGELFF

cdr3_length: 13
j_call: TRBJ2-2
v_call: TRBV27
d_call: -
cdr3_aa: CASSTQGAGELFF

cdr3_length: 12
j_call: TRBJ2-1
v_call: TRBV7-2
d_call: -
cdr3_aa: CASSSLIWGEFF

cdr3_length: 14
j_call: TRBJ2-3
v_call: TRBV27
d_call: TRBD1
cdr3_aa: CASRTGVLIGTQYF

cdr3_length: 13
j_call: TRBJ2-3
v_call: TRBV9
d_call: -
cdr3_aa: CASSVGGTDTQYF